This note documents a single T cell receptor beta chain sequence. The target antigen is unknown. The record originates from a study of blood T cells in healthy people across ages. Looked up from germline, CDR1 is MNHNY and CDR2 is SVGAGI (reference sequence). The CDR3 is made up of 14 amino acids. Trimming removed 0 bases at V and 4 bases at J, with 9 bases between. Whole-study findings and limits: Without sorted subsets, naive and antigen-experienced compartments could not be conclusively compared.

For the second PCR, which ran for about 7 to 11 cycles, a sample-barcoded 5' primer and a J-beta primer mix were used. Carrying 12 random nucleotides, a template-switch adaptor labeled each individual cDNA molecule. Via MiXCR, TCRdb re-called the 5' RACE reads, giving one row per CDR3 protein. Of 720,000 or so distinct CDR3 sequences listed, approximately 40% are singletons. The sample consisted of blood. The sequence was collected from a man older than 75 in good health. The chain has TRBV6-6 and TRBJ1-2; D ambiguous. The CDR3 nucleotides read TGTGCCAGCAGTTACTCGGCAGGAACCTATGGCTACACCTTC. The encoded protein is CASSYSAGTYGYTF.